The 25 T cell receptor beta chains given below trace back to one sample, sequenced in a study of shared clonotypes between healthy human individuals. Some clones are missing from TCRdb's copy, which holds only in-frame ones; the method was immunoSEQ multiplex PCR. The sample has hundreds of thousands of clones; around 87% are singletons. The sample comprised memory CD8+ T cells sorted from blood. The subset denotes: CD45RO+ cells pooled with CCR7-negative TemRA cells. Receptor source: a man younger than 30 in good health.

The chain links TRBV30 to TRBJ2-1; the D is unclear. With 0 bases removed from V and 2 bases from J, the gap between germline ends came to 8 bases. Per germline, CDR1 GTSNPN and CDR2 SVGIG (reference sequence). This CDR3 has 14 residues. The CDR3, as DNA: TGTGCCTGGAGTGTAACGTACCCCTACAATGAGCAGTTCTTC. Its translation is CAWSVTYPYNEQFF.

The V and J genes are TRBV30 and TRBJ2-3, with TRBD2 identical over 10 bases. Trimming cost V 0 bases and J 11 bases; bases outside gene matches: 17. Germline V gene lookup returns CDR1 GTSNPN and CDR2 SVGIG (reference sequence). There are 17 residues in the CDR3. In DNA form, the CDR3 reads TGTGCCTGGAGTGTAGGGGCTAGCGGGGGCTTGGCGGGTAAGCAGTATTTT. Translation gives CAWSVGASGGLAGKQYF.

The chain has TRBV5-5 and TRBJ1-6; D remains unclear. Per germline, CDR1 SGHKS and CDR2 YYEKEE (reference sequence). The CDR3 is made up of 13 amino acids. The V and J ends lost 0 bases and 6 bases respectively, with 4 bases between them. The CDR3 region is CASSLGVNSPLHF. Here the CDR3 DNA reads TGTGCCAGCAGCTTGGGGGTTAATTCACCCCTCCACTTT.

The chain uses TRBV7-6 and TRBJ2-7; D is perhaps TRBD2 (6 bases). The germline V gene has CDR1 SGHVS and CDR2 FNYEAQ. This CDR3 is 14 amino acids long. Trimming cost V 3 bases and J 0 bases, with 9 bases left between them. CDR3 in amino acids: CASSLAGPSYEQYF. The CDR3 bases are TGTGCCAGCAGCTTGGCGGGACCCTCCTACGAGCAGTACTTC.

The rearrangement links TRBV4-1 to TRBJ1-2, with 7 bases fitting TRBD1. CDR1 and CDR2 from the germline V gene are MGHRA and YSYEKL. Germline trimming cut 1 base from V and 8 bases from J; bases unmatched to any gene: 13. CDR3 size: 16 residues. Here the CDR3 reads CASSQGAPKGAAGYTF. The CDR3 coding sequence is TGCGCCAGCAGCCAAGGCGCCCCAAAGGGGGCGGCGGGCTACACCTTC.

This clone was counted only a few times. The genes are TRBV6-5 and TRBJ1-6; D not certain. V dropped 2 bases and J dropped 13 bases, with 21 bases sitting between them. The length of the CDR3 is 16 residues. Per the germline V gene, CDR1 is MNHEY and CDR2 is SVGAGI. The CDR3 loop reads CASSYNFGVANWPLHF. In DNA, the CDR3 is TGTGCCAGCAGTTACAATTTTGGCGTGGCCAACTGGCCCCTCCACTTT.

The CDR3 DNA sequence: TGTGCCACCAGCACATGGGGACAGGGGGATGGAAACACCATATATTTT. Amino acid sequence: CATSTWGQGDGNTIYF. The genes are TRBV15 and TRBJ1-3, with 11 bases that match TRBD1. With 4 bases clipped from V and 3 bases from J, the junction kept 5 bases outside the gene matches. The CDR3 loop spans 16 amino acids. Germline CDR1 LNHNV, CDR2 YYDKDF (reference sequence). The whole variable domain, remainder taken from reference TRBV15 and TRBJ1-3, is DAMVIQNPRYQVTQFGKPVTLSCSQTLNHNVMYWYQQKSSQAPKLLFHYYDKDFNNEADTPDNFQSRRPNTSFCFLDIRSPGLGDTAMYLCATSTWGQGDGNTIYFGEGSWLTVV.

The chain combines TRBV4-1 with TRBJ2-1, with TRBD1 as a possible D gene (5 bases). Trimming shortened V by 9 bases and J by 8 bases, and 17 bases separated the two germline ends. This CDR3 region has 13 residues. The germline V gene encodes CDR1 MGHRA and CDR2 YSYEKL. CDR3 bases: TGCGCCAGTGGTTACGACAGCGCCCATGAGCAGTTCTTC. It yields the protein CASGYDSAHEQFF.

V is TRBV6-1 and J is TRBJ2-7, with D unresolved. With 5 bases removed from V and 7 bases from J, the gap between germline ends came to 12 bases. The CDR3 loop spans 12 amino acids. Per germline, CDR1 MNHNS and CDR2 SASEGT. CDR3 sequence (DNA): TGTGCCAGCAGTCCTTATCCTGGGGAGCAGTACTTC. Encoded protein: CASSPYPGEQYF.

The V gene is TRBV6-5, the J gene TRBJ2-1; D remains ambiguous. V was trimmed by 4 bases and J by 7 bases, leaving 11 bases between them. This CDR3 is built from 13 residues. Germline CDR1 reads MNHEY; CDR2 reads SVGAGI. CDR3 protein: CASSLGKANEQFF. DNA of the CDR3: TGTGCCAGCAGTTTAGGCAAGGCTAATGAGCAGTTCTTC.

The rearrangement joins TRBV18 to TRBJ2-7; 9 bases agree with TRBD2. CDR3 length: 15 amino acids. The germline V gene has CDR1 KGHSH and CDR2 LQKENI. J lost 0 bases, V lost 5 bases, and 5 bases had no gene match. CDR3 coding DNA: TGTGCCAGCTCAACCGGACTAGCGTCCTCCTACGAGCAGTACTTC. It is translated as CASSTGLASSYEQYF.

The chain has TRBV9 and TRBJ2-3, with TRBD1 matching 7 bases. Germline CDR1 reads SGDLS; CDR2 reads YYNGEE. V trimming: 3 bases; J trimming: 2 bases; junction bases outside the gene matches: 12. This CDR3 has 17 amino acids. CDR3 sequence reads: CASSERGTEIFTDTQYF. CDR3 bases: TGTGCCAGCAGCGAGAGGGGGACAGAGATTTTCACAGATACGCAGTATTTT.

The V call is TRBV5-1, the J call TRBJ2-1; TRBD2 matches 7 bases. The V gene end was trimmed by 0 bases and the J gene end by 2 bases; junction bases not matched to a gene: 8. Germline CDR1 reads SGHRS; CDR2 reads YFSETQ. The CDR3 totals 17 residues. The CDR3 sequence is CASSLAFSGTTYNEQFF. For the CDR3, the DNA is TGCGCCAGCAGCTTGGCGTTTTCCGGGACTACCTACAATGAGCAGTTCTTC.

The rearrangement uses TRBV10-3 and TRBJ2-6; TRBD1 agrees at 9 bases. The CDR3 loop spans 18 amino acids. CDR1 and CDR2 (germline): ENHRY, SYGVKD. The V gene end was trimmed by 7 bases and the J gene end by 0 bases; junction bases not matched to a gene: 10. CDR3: CAITEDRGPRSGANVLTF. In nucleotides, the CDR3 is TGTGCCATCACCGAGGACAGGGGCCCCCGCTCTGGGGCCAACGTCCTGACTTTC.

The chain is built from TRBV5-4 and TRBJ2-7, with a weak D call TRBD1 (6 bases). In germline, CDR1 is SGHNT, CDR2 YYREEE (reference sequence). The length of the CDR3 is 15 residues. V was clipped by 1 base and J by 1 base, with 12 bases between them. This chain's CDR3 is CASSLLGQLSYEQYF. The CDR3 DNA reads TGTGCCAGCAGCTTGCTGGGACAATTATCCTACGAGCAGTACTTC.

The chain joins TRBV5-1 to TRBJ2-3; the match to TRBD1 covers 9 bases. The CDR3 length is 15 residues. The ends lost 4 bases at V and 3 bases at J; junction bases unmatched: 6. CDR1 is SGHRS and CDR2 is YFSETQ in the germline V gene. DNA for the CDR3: TGCGCCAGCAGCCAACGGGACAGGGTTACAGATACGCAGTATTTT. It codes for CASSQRDRVTDTQYF.

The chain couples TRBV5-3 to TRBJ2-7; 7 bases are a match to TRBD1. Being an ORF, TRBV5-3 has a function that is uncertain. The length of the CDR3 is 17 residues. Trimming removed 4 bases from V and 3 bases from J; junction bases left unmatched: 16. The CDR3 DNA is TGTGCCAGAAGCCTGATAAGCCGACAGGGCCCTTTCTACGAGCAGTACTTC. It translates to CARSLISRQGPFYEQYF.

This chain's CDR3 is CASSGGTGDSYEQYF. The CDR3 DNA is TGTGCCAGCAGCGGTGGGACAGGGGATTCCTACGAGCAGTACTTC. The gene calls are TRBV7-9 and TRBJ2-7; 10 bases map to TRBD1. The CDR3 consists of 15 residues. J gave up 1 base and V 5 bases, and 5 bases lay outside the gene matches. CDR1 and CDR2 (germline): SEHNR, FQNEAQ (reference sequence).

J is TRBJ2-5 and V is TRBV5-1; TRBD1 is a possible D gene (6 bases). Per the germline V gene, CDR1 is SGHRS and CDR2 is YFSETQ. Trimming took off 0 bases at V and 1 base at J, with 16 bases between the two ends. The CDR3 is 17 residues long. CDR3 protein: CASSLARDTSAQETQYF. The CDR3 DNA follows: TGCGCCAGCAGCTTGGCCAGGGACACCTCCGCCCAAGAGACCCAGTACTTC.

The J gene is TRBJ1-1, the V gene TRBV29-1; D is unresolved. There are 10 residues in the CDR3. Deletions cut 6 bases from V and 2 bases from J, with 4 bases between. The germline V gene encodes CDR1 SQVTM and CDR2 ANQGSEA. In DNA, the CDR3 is TGCAGCGTGGGCAACACTGAAGCTTTCTTT. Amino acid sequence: CSVGNTEAFF.

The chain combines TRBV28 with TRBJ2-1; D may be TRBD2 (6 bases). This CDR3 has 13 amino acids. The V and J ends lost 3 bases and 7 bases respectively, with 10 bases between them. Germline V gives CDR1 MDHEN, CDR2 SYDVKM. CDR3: CASSFRESNEQFF. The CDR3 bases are TGTGCCAGCAGTTTCCGGGAGAGTAATGAGCAGTTCTTC.

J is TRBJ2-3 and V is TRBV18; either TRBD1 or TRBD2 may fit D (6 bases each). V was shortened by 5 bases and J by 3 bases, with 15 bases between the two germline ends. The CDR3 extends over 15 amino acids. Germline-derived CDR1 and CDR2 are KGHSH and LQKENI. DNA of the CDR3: TGTGCCAGCTCATCTCAATCGGGGGCGACAGATACGCAGTATTTT. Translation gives CASSSQSGATDTQYF.

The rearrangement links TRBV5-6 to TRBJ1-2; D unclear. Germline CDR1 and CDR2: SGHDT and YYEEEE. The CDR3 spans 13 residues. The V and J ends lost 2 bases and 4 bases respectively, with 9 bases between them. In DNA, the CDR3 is TGTGCCAGCAGCTTATCTGACCCCTATGGCTACACCTTC. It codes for CASSLSDPYGYTF. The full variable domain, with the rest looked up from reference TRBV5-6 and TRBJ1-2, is DAGVTQSPTHLIKTRGQQVTLRCSPKSGHDTVSWYQQALGQGPQFIFQYYEEEERQRGNFPDRFSGHQFPNYSSELNVNALLLGDSALYLCASSLSDPYGYTFGSGTRLTVV.

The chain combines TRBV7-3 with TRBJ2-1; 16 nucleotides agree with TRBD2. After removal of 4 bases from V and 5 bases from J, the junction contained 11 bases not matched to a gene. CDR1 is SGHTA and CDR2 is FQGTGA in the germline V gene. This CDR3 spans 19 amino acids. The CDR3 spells CASSSPTGTSGGADNEQFF. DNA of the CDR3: TGTGCCAGCAGCTCCCCGACCGGGACTAGCGGGGGGGCCGACAATGAGCAGTTCTTC.

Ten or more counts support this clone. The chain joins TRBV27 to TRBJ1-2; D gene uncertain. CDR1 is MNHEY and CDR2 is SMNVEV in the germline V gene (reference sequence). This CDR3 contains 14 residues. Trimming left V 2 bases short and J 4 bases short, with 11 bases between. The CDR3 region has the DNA TGTGCCAGCAGTTTAGGGCCAAGGCTCTATGGCTACACCTTC. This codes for CASSLGPRLYGYTF.